This entry lists 19 T cell receptor beta chains sequenced from one sample in a study of OX40 agonist ivuxolimab in advanced cancers. Profiled with immunoSEQ multiplex PCR; TCRdb holds only in-frame clones, not every one. The sample includes 60,000 to 75,000 clones, 86% seen only once; the top ten take about 3.9%. The sample consisted of CD4+ or CD8+ T cells sorted from blood, taken in a trial of the OX40 agonist ivuxolimab. These receptors were taken from an adult with an advanced solid tumor such as melanoma, head and neck, liver or kidney cancer.

This rearrangement joins TRBV5-4 to TRBJ2-3; 8 nucleotides match TRBD2. The CDR3 totals 14 residues. Trimming cost V 0 bases and J 4 bases; bases outside gene matches: 1. The germline CDR1 and CDR2 sequences are SGHNT and YYREEE (reference sequence). The CDR3 bases are TGTGCCAGCAGCTTGGCCGGGGGGGCAGATACGCAGTATTTT. It translates to CASSLAGGADTQYF.

The V call is TRBV7-2, the J call TRBJ2-2; 9 bases map to TRBD1. CDR1 and CDR2 (germline): SGHTA, FQGNSA. CDR3 length: 14 amino acids. Trimming took 4 bases from V and 6 from J; bases not matched to a gene: 3. The CDR3 reads CASSWDREAGELFF. DNA of the CDR3: TGTGCCAGCAGCTGGGACAGGGAAGCCGGGGAGCTGTTTTTT.

This CDR3 reads CASRAGETQYF. The DNA of the CDR3 is TGCGCCAGCAGGGCGGGAGAGACCCAGTACTTC. The chain employs TRBV5-1 and TRBJ2-5; D is possibly TRBD2 (5 bases). Germline V lookup: CDR1 SGHRS, CDR2 YFSETQ. This CDR3 has 11 residues. Trimming removed 5 bases at V and 4 bases at J, with 6 bases between.

The chain couples TRBV5-1 to TRBJ1-6, with TRBD1 as a possible D gene (5 bases). Germline assignment: CDR1 SGHRS and CDR2 YFSETQ. Trimming shortened V by 6 bases and J by 13 bases, and 20 bases separated the two germline ends. The CDR3 loop spans 14 amino acids. The CDR3 nucleotides read TGCGCCAGCACTCCAGGAGGGGCCAAGCTCCCCCTCCACTTT. Translated, it gives CASTPGGAKLPLHF.

The V gene is TRBV5-5, the J gene TRBJ1-5; 7 bases align to TRBD1. The CDR3 covers 16 residues. Germline values: CDR1 SGHKS, CDR2 YYEKEE (reference sequence). Trimming removed 0 bases from V and 2 bases from J; junction bases left unmatched: 5. The CDR3 protein is CASSLGPTGGNQPQHF. The CDR3 nucleotides are TGTGCCAGCAGCTTGGGGCCCACAGGGGGCAATCAGCCCCAGCATTTT.

The chain couples TRBV4-1 to TRBJ2-2; no firm D call. Trimming took 5 bases from V and 0 from J, leaving 7 bases between them. CDR1 and CDR2 (germline): MGHRA, YSYEKL. This CDR3 has 14 residues. The CDR3 loop is CASSSPANTGELFF. The DNA of the CDR3 is TGCGCCAGCAGCTCCCCAGCGAACACCGGGGAGCTGTTTTTT.

The CDR3 DNA follows: TGTGCCATCAGTGATTGGGGTCTTGGGACAGATACGCAGTATTTT. Its translation: CAISDWGLGTDTQYF. This rearrangement joins TRBV10-3 to TRBJ2-3; the D is unclear. Germline values: CDR1 ENHRY, CDR2 SYGVKD. Trimming pared 3 bases from V and 3 bases from J, leaving 13 bases between. This CDR3 spans 15 amino acids.

V gene TRBV18 combines with J gene TRBJ2-7; tentative D call: TRBD1 (7 bases). V was trimmed by 3 bases and J by 7 bases, leaving 25 bases between them. The germline V gene has CDR1 KGHSH and CDR2 LQKENI. The CDR3 length is 17 residues. In DNA, the CDR3 is TGTGCCAGCTCACCGGTGTTAGGTCAGGGGGACTTGAGGGAGCAGTACTTC. Translation gives CASSPVLGQGDLREQYF. The variable domain in full, completed from reference TRBV18 and TRBJ2-7, reads NAGVMQNPRHLVRRRGQEARLRCSPMKGHSHVYWYRQLPEEGLKFMVYLQKENIIDESGMPKERFSAEFPKEGPSILRIQQVVRGDSAAYFCASSPVLGQGDLREQYFGPGTRLTVT.

The J gene is TRBJ1-1, the V gene TRBV19; weak D call: TRBD1 (5 bases). V was cut by 3 bases and J by 1 base, with 9 bases left in between. The CDR3 spans 14 residues. CDR1 is LNHDA and CDR2 is SQIVND in the germline V gene (reference sequence). The CDR3 spells CASSMGTENTEAFF. The CDR3 DNA sequence: TGTGCCAGTAGTATGGGGACGGAGAACACTGAAGCTTTCTTT.

The J gene is TRBJ1-5, the V gene TRBV19, with D uncertain. In germline, CDR1 is LNHDA, CDR2 SQIVND (reference sequence). V was trimmed by 7 bases and J by 0 bases, leaving 13 bases between them. This CDR3 contains 15 residues. The CDR3 is CASTKTGDSNQPQHF. CDR3 nucleotides: TGTGCCAGTACCAAAACCGGGGATAGCAATCAGCCCCAGCATTTT.

The chain uses TRBV18 and TRBJ2-7, with 7 bases that match TRBD1. Germline CDR1 and CDR2: KGHSH and LQKENI. The CDR3 is 14 residues long. V shed 5 bases, J shed 5 bases, and the junction held 9 bases outside the gene matches. CDR3 region: CASSSRTGLHEQYF. The CDR3 DNA sequence: TGTGCCAGCTCATCAAGGACAGGCTTACACGAGCAGTACTTC. Using reference TRBV18 and TRBJ2-7 for the parts outside the CDR3, the full variable domain is NAGVMQNPRHLVRRRGQEARLRCSPMKGHSHVYWYRQLPEEGLKFMVYLQKENIIDESGMPKERFSAEFPKEGPSILRIQQVVRGDSAAYFCASSSRTGLHEQYFGPGTRLTVT.

The rearrangement uses TRBV14 and TRBJ1-5; D not certain. The V and J ends lost 5 bases and 5 bases respectively, with 10 bases between them. The CDR3 is made up of 13 amino acids. Germline V gene lookup returns CDR1 SGHDN and CDR2 FVKESK. CDR3 coding DNA: TGTGCCAGCAGCTTTGGGTGGGATCAGCCCCAGCATTTT. Encoded protein: CASSFGWDQPQHF.

Turning to this clone: This CDR3 is also generated by other DNA sequences in the sample. Here the CDR3 reads CSAGGVGEQYF. The CDR3 DNA follows: TGCAGTGCGGGGGGGGTGGGCGAGCAGTACTTC. This sequence joins TRBV20-1 and TRBJ2-7; TRBD2 matches 7 bases. The CDR3 runs to 11 residues. Germline CDR1 is DFQATT and CDR2 is SNEGSKA (reference sequence). J was trimmed by 6 bases and V by 6 bases; bases with no gene match: 5.

This clone has more than one count but fewer than ten. The V gene is TRBV7-9, the J gene TRBJ1-5, with 7 bases aligning to TRBD1. This CDR3 is built from 16 residues. V lost 0 bases, J lost 9 bases, and 11 bases stayed unmatched. Germline V gene data show CDR1 as SEHNR and CDR2 as FQNEAQ (reference sequence). The CDR3 bases are TGTGCCAGCAGCTTAGCGTGGGACAGCTTCTCTGGGCCCCAGCATTTT. This encodes CASSLAWDSFSGPQHF. Supplemented by reference TRBV7-9 and TRBJ1-5, the full variable domain reads DTGVSQNPRHKITKRGQNVTFRCDPISEHNRLYWYRQTLGQGPEFLTYFQNEAQLEKSRLLSDRFSAERPKGSFSTLEIQRTEQGDSAMYLCASSLAWDSFSGPQHFGDGTRLSIL.

This chain uses TRBV7-9 with TRBJ1-1, with 8 bases identical to TRBD1. J was trimmed by 5 bases and V by 8 bases; bases with no gene match: 10. In germline, CDR1 is SEHNR, CDR2 FQNEAQ (reference sequence). The CDR3 is 14 residues long. CDR3 in amino acids: CASGSQQGGTEAFF. The CDR3, as DNA: TGTGCCAGCGGCTCCCAACAGGGGGGAACTGAAGCTTTCTTT.

The V gene is TRBV5-4, the J gene TRBJ1-5, with D tentatively TRBD1 (5 bases). V shed 2 bases and J shed 5 bases, with 8 bases lying between them. The CDR3 has 13 amino acids. Germline V gene data show CDR1 as SGHNT and CDR2 as YYREEE (reference sequence). The CDR3 loop is CASSFQGDQPQHF. The CDR3 DNA reads TGTGCCAGCAGCTTCCAGGGCGATCAGCCCCAGCATTTT.

This sequence joins TRBV7-2 and TRBJ2-4, with D maybe TRBD1 (6 bases). This CDR3 contains 14 residues. The germline V and J ends were trimmed by 2 bases and 5 bases, with 10 bases remaining between them. CDR1 is SGHTA, CDR2 FQGNSA, per germline. DNA for the CDR3: TGTGCCAGCAGCTTACAGGGGCGAGAAAACATTCAGTACTTC. The encoded protein is CASSLQGRENIQYF. The full variable domain, completed using reference TRBV7-2 and TRBJ2-4, is GAGVSQSPSNKVTEKGKDVELRCDPISGHTALYWYRQSLGQGLEFLIYFQGNSAPDKSGLPSDRFSAERTGGSVSTLTIQRTQQEDSAVYLCASSLQGRENIQYFGAGTRLSVL.

The chain couples TRBV7-2 to TRBJ1-3; unclear D gene. This CDR3 has 17 amino acids. Trimming removed 1 base from V and 0 bases from J, with 13 bases in between. The germline CDR1 and CDR2 sequences are SGHTA and FQGNSA. This CDR3 reads CASSLGPLAGSGNTIYF. The DNA for the CDR3 is TGTGCCAGCAGCTTAGGTCCTCTCGCAGGCTCTGGAAACACCATATATTTT.

The chain employs TRBV12-5 and TRBJ2-3, with TRBD2 matching 13 bases. The germline V gene encodes CDR1 LGHNT and CDR2 FRNRAP. The junction had 13 bases not matched to a gene; V was cut back by 1 base and J by 12 bases. The CDR3 covers 17 residues. The CDR3 here is CASGLGTTSGGEEDQYF. In DNA form, the CDR3 reads TGTGCTAGTGGTTTGGGGACTACTAGCGGGGGGGAAGAGGATCAGTATTTT.